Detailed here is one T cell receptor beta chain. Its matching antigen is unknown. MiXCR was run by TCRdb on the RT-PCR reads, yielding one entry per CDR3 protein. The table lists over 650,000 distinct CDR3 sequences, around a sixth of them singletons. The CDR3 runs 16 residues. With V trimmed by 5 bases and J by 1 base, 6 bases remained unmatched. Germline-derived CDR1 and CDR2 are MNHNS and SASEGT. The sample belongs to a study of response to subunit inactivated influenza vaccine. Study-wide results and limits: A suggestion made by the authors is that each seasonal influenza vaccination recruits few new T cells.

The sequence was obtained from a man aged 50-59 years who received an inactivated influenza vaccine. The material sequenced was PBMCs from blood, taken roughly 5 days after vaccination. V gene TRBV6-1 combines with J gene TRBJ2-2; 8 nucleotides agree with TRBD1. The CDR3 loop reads CASSPETGVNTGELFF. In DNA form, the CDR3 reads TGTGCCAGCAGTCCAGAGACAGGGGTGAACACCGGGGAGCTGTTTTTT.